This TCR beta chain was profiled in a study of persistence of HIV-infected CD4 T cells. The libraries were made with immunoSEQ version 4 in survey mode. The table came from immunoSEQ multiplex PCR; TCRdb's copy has only in-frame clones and leaves some out. This sample has several thousand clones, with less than 85% found just once. The length of the CDR3 is 14 residues. V was pared by 7 bases and J by 2 bases, with 3 bases of the junction left unmatched. Germline assignment: CDR1 LNHDA and CDR2 SQIVND (reference sequence). An overlapping HIV-1 Gag peptide pool stimulated these cells at about 0.9 ug/peptide/mL. Responding CD4+ T cells were sorted by upregulation of both CD40 ligand and CD69. CD8+ T cells were removed from PBMCs prior to stimulation. Study-level points and caveats: Degenerate expanded CDR3beta sequences were enriched among CMV- and Gag-responding cells. TCR oligoclonality correlated with proviral oligoclonality in the same sorted populations.

Points on this clone: Its antigen is currently unknown. Other DNA sequences within the sample encode an identical CDR3.

This clonotype was sampled from an adult woman with HIV who was CMV-seropositive. The source material was CD4+ T cells sorted from PBMCs after roughly 19-hour stimulation, sampled from a patient who received antiretroviral therapy. The V and J genes are TRBV19 and TRBJ1-5; 9 nucleotides line up with TRBD1. CDR3 protein: CASTRQGGNQPQHF. The CDR3 nucleotides are TGTGCCAGTACCCGACAGGGGGGCAATCAGCCCCAGCATTTT.